This TCR beta chain was recovered during a study of patients and donors after allogeneic stem cell transplantation. TCRdb re-called the RT-PCR reads with MiXCR, one entry per CDR3 protein. The top ten hold 5% to 7.5% of the sample, which has about 960,000 distinct CDR3 sequences, more than 15% seen once. Sequencing was done on a sample of blood, either unsorted or a sorted T cell fraction (not recorded which). This clonotype was obtained from a human donor who was either an allogeneic HSCT recipient or a stem cell or donor lymphocyte infusion donor (not recorded which). It is not recorded whose cells these are; they may come from a transplant donor.

Here the CDR3 DNA reads TGTGCCAGCAGCCACGACAGGGGCCAGCCCCAGCATTTT. Amino acid sequence: CASSHDRGQPQHF. V is TRBV3-1 and J is TRBJ1-5, with 8 nucleotides matching TRBD1. Germline CDR1 LGHDT, CDR2 YNNKEL (reference sequence). CDR3 size: 13 residues. V dropped 3 bases and J dropped 7; count of bases not matched to a gene: 2.